These 25 T cell receptor beta chains were sequenced from one sample in a study of cytomegalovirus exposure and HLA in healthy donors. PCR employed 60 Vbeta and 13 Jbeta primers. TCRdb's copy holds only in-frame clones and misses some; the assay was immunoSEQ multiplex PCR. The table lists 150,000 to 170,000 clones, roughly 80% of them singletons. Sequenced material: PBMCs. All receptors derive from a man between 18 and 35 years old in good health and CMV-seronegative.

V and J are TRBV27 and TRBJ1-5; 7 positions match TRBD1. Trimming at V came to 8 bases and at J to 2 bases, leaving 12 bases not matched to a gene. Germline CDR1 reads MNHEY; CDR2 reads SMNVEV (reference sequence). The CDR3 spans 16 residues. CDR3 sequence: CASANLQGLGNQPQHF. In DNA form, the CDR3 reads TGTGCCAGCGCAAACTTACAGGGGTTGGGCAATCAGCCCCAGCATTTT.

V is TRBV5-6 and J is TRBJ2-6; 8 bases are shared with TRBD1. V trimming: 1 base; J trimming: 0 bases; junction bases outside the gene matches: 6. The CDR3 contains 18 residues. Germline V gives CDR1 SGHDT, CDR2 YYEEEE. The CDR3 is CASSLWGTGSSGANVLTF. The CDR3 coding sequence is TGTGCCAGCAGCTTGTGGGGGACAGGTAGCTCTGGGGCCAACGTCCTGACTTTC. Supplemented by reference TRBV5-6 and TRBJ2-6, the full variable domain reads DAGVTQSPTHLIKTRGQQVTLRCSPKSGHDTVSWYQQALGQGPQFIFQYYEEEERQRGNFPDRFSGHQFPNYSSELNVNALLLGDSALYLCASSLWGTGSSGANVLTFGAGSRLTVL.

V usage is TRBV7-2 and J usage is TRBJ2-5; possibly TRBD1 for D (6 bases). CDR3 length: 15 amino acids. The V end lost 1 base, the J end lost 1 base, and 10 bases lay between the germline ends. Germline V gene lookup returns CDR1 SGHTA and CDR2 FQGNSA. CDR3 bases: TGTGCCAGCAGCTTAGTGGTGGGGGCCCAAGAGACCCAGTACTTC. It translates to CASSLVVGAQETQYF.

This clone came up a few times. This chain connects TRBV6-4 to TRBJ2-3, with D hard to call. CDR1 and CDR2 from the germline V gene are MRHNA and SNTAGT. The CDR3 covers 13 residues. V was clipped by 0 bases and J by 4 bases, with 5 bases between them. CDR3 in DNA: TGTGCCAGCAGTGACTCTGAGGCAGATACGCAGTATTTT. Translated, it gives CASSDSEADTQYF.

J is TRBJ1-2 and V is TRBV6-1; D is perhaps TRBD1 (5 bases). The CDR3 is made up of 16 amino acids. CDR1 and CDR2 from the germline V gene are MNHNS and SASEGT. V was pared by 2 bases and J by 0 bases, with 13 bases between. This CDR3 is CASSESAGVSNYGYTF. The CDR3 DNA follows: TGTGCCAGCAGTGAATCCGCGGGGGTCTCTAACTATGGCTACACCTTC.

This rearrangement joins TRBV4-3 to TRBJ1-1, with a possible D match to TRBD1 (5 bases). Per the germline V gene, CDR1 is LGHNA and CDR2 is YSLEER. V was shortened by 4 bases and J by 6 bases, with 18 bases between the two germline ends. This CDR3 has 15 amino acids. CDR3 nucleotide sequence: TGCGCCAGCAGCCGCAAAGGGGCAGGGATGGCTGAAGCTTTCTTT. This encodes CASSRKGAGMAEAFF.

The chain links TRBV5-4 to TRBJ2-3; 8 bases fit TRBD1. The CDR3 sequence is 14 residues long. From germline, CDR1 is SGHNT and CDR2 YYREEE (reference sequence). Trimming removed 1 base from V and 7 bases from J; junction bases left unmatched: 5. This chain's CDR3 is CASSLRTGTNTQYF. The CDR3 DNA sequence: TGTGCCAGCAGCTTGAGGACAGGGACCAATACGCAGTATTTT.

V and J are TRBV14 and TRBJ1-6; D remains unclear. Trimming shortened V by 1 base and J by 9 bases, and 16 bases separated the two germline ends. Germline-derived CDR1 and CDR2 are SGHDN and FVKESK. The CDR3 loop spans 16 amino acids. As DNA, the CDR3 is TGTGCCAGCAGCCAAGGTCCGGATTGGAGAATTTCACCCCTCCACTTT. It translates to CASSQGPDWRISPLHF. The variable domain in full, completed from reference TRBV14 and TRBJ1-6, reads EAGVTQFPSHSVIEKGQTVTLRCDPISGHDNLYWYRRVMGKEIKFLLHFVKESKQDESGMPNNRFLAERTGGTYSTLKVQPAELEDSGVYFCASSQGPDWRISPLHFGNGTRLTVT.

This clone was observed once. This chain joins TRBV28 and TRBJ1-5; 7 bases agree with TRBD1. This CDR3 comprises 15 residues. Germline assignment: CDR1 MDHEN and CDR2 SYDVKM. J was trimmed by 5 bases and V by 4 bases; bases with no gene match: 8. The CDR3 DNA sequence: TGTGCCAGCAGTTCAGGGGGAAGTCTTCATCAGCCCCAGCATTTT. It is translated as CASSSGGSLHQPQHF. The full variable domain, completed using reference TRBV28 and TRBJ1-5, is DVKVTQSSRYLVKRTGEKVFLECVQDMDHENMFWYRQDPGLGLRLIYFSYDVKMKEKGDIPEGYSVSREKKERFSLILESASTNQTSMYLCASSSGGSLHQPQHFGDGTRLSIL.

The chain is built from TRBV10-1 and TRBJ2-5, with 8 bases aligning to TRBD2. The CDR3 length is 13 residues. Per the germline V gene, CDR1 is WNHNN and CDR2 is SYGVQD (reference sequence). V lost 7 bases and J lost 5; bases outside the gene matches: 6. The CDR3, as DNA: TGCGCCAGCACTCCGGGACTAGGGGAGACCCAGTACTTC. This translates into CASTPGLGETQYF.

The chain is built from TRBV9 and TRBJ2-1, with no clear D. This CDR3 has 13 amino acids. Germline V gene data show CDR1 as SGDLS and CDR2 as YYNGEE. V lost 4 bases to trimming and J lost 7 bases, with 12 bases between them. CDR3 in amino acids: CASSPAPRNEQFF. The DNA of the CDR3 is TGTGCCAGCAGCCCAGCGCCCCGGAATGAGCAGTTCTTC.

In this sample, this clone turned up many times. The V and J genes are TRBV7-2 and TRBJ1-1; 7 bases agree with TRBD1. Germline CDR1 SGHTA, CDR2 FQGNSA. The junction had 7 bases not matched to a gene; V was cut back by 9 bases and J by 0 bases. CDR3 length equals 14 residues. The CDR3 bases are TGTGCCAGTAAACAGGGGACAATGAACACTGAAGCTTTCTTT. Translating it yields CASKQGTMNTEAFF. Combining the CDR3 with reference TRBV7-2 and TRBJ1-1 gives the whole variable domain GAGVSQSPSNKVTEKGKDVELRCDPISGHTALYWYRQSLGQGLEFLIYFQGNSAPDKSGLPSDRFSAERTGGSVSTLTIQRTQQEDSAVYLCASKQGTMNTEAFFGQGTRLTVV.

The gene calls are TRBV10-3 and TRBJ2-2; 8 bases are shared with TRBD2. The junction had 10 bases not matched to a gene; V was cut back by 8 bases and J by 5 bases. Germline CDR1 and CDR2: ENHRY and SYGVKD. The CDR3 runs 15 residues. This CDR3 is CAISHGRALTGELFF. In nucleotides, the CDR3 is TGTGCCATCTCTCACGGGAGGGCATTGACCGGGGAGCTGTTTTTT.

The chain has TRBV6-1 and TRBJ1-4; D is perhaps TRBD1 (5 bases). The V gene lost 3 bases and the J gene lost 0 bases, with 14 bases spanning the gap. Germline V gene data show CDR1 as MNHNS and CDR2 as SASEGT. The CDR3 is 17 residues long. The CDR3 DNA is TGTGCCAGCAGTGATAGGGTGTGGGGCGCAACTAATGAAAAACTGTTTTTT. It encodes CASSDRVWGATNEKLFF.

The chain employs TRBV19 and TRBJ1-4, with D hard to call. V dropped 0 bases and J dropped 6 bases, with 11 bases sitting between them. The CDR3 runs 15 residues. Germline CDR1 LNHDA, CDR2 SQIVND (reference sequence). The CDR3 region has the DNA TGTGCCAGTAGTATAGAGGATACGCGGCATGAAAAACTGTTTTTT. Translated: CASSIEDTRHEKLFF.

The rearrangement joins TRBV27 to TRBJ2-7, with unresolved D. The germline V gene has CDR1 MNHEY and CDR2 SMNVEV (reference sequence). Between the trimmed V and J ends, which lost 4 bases and 0 bases, there was a span of 10 bases. The CDR3 is 14 amino acids. The CDR3 reads CASSSPLFSYEQYF. DNA of the CDR3: TGTGCCAGCAGTTCTCCACTTTTCTCCTACGAGCAGTACTTC.

V and J are TRBV6-1 and TRBJ1-2; D unresolved. V was cut by 6 bases and J by 4 bases, with 15 bases left in between. Per the germline V gene, CDR1 is MNHNS and CDR2 is SASEGT. This CDR3 is 14 amino acids long. Here the CDR3 reads CASSLREFGYGYTF. For the CDR3, the DNA is TGTGCCAGCAGCTTGAGGGAGTTCGGCTATGGCTACACCTTC.

The CDR3 sequence: CASSQTGVGTEAFF. CDR3 sequence (DNA): TGTGCCAGCAGTCAGACAGGGGTAGGCACTGAAGCTTTCTTT. This chain uses TRBV27 with TRBJ1-1; 8 bases are a match to TRBD1. Germline V gene lookup returns CDR1 MNHEY and CDR2 SMNVEV (reference sequence). V lost 5 bases, J lost 4 bases, and 6 bases stayed unmatched. This CDR3 has 14 amino acids.

This rearrangement joins TRBV12-5 to TRBJ2-1; D ambiguous. V lost 6 bases and J 9 bases, leaving 12 bases between the germline ends. The CDR3 spans 12 residues. Germline V gene sequence: CDR1 LGHNT, CDR2 FRNRAP. This chain's CDR3 is CASGFEVSEQFF. In DNA, the CDR3 is TGTGCTAGTGGCTTTGAGGTGTCTGAGCAGTTCTTC.

The rearrangement joins TRBV5-8 to TRBJ2-3, with 11 bases aligning to TRBD2. This CDR3 spans 19 amino acids. The V gene end was trimmed by 0 bases and the J gene end by 4 bases; junction bases not matched to a gene: 13. The germline V gene encodes CDR1 SGHTS and CDR2 YDEGEE. Here the CDR3 reads CASSLVLAGGLPAADTQYF. In DNA, the CDR3 is TGTGCCAGCAGCTTGGTCCTAGCGGGAGGTCTTCCCGCCGCAGATACGCAGTATTTT.

V usage is TRBV5-1 and J usage is TRBJ2-7, with 9 bases identical to TRBD1. There are 11 residues in the CDR3. Trimming removed 4 bases from V and 11 bases from J; junction bases left unmatched: 4. Per the germline V gene, CDR1 is SGHRS and CDR2 is YFSETQ. In nucleotides, the CDR3 is TGCGCCAGCAGCCGGGACAGGGTTAAGTACTTC. It yields the protein CASSRDRVKYF.

This sequence joins TRBV7-6 and TRBJ2-1; 10 bases match TRBD2. V lost 2 bases to trimming and J lost 7 bases; unmatched junction nucleotides: 8. This CDR3 has 16 amino acids. The V gene's germline CDR1 is SGHVS and CDR2 FNYEAQ. Here the CDR3 reads CASSLISGLAYNEQFF. CDR3 sequence (DNA): TGTGCCAGCAGCTTAATATCGGGACTAGCGTATAATGAGCAGTTCTTC.

There are a few counts of this clone. The chain employs TRBV2 and TRBJ2-7; D is undetermined. Between the trimmed V and J ends, which lost 4 bases and 6 bases, there was a span of 16 bases. The CDR3 spans 14 residues. Germline-derived CDR1 and CDR2 are SNHLY and FYNNEI. CDR3 region: CASSVTPSAPEQYF. The CDR3 DNA follows: TGTGCCAGCAGTGTGACTCCTTCTGCCCCCGAGCAGTACTTC.

This rearrangement joins TRBV30 to TRBJ1-5; weak D call: TRBD1 (6 bases). V lost 2 bases and J lost 11, with 19 bases in between. The CDR3 length is 14 residues. Germline-derived CDR1 and CDR2 are GTSNPN and SVGIG (reference sequence). CDR3 bases: TGTGCCTGGAGTAGGGACATCGCTCAATGGGCCCAGCATTTT. Its protein product is CAWSRDIAQWAQHF.

This chain connects TRBV27 to TRBJ2-2; TRBD1 agrees at 8 bases. CDR3 length equals 16 residues. Germline V gene sequence: CDR1 MNHEY, CDR2 SMNVEV (reference sequence). V lost 7 bases and J lost 6; bases outside the gene matches: 13. For the CDR3, the DNA is TGTGCCAGCACCTGGACAGGGCGTGGGGGGCCCGGGGAGCTGTTTTTT. Residues: CASTWTGRGGPGELFF.